This entry describes one T cell receptor (beta chain). Its specificity is not known. This record comes from a study of cytomegalovirus exposure and HLA in healthy donors. Findings and limits, study-wide: Specific recognition of CMV antigens was confirmed in vitro for a few chains (all CMV-associated). Some TCR beta chains (about 170 of them) were listed as cytomegalovirus-associated. In a later analysis, a genetic analysis reported fewer productive-TCR N-insertions in an Asian-associated ancestry cluster than the cohort average.

Primers for the PCR totalled 60 Vbeta and 13 Jbeta. Sequencing was performed with immunoSEQ multiplex PCR; in TCRdb, only in-frame clones are kept and a portion is missing. The repertoire holds roughly 190,000 clones, with around 75% as singletons. What was sequenced was PBMCs. This TCR was sampled from a woman aged 25 to 45 in good health and CMV-seronegative.

The CDR3 region has the DNA TGTGCCTGGGCCGACAGGAGAGGAGCTTTCTTT. It encodes CAWADRRGAFF. V usage is TRBV30 and J usage is TRBJ1-1; the D gene is possibly TRBD1 (6 bases). With 5 bases removed from V and 10 bases from J, the gap between germline ends came to 14 bases. Per the germline V gene, CDR1 is GTSNPN and CDR2 is SVGIG (reference sequence). This CDR3 spans 11 amino acids.